This record covers a single T cell receptor (beta chain). This sample is part of a study of a mutant IDH1 vaccine in newly diagnosed glioma. The time point: baseline, week 1 (first vaccination visit). Treatment reported: pre-vaccination baseline after standard-of-care therapy. Those who donated had recent WHO grade 3 or 4 IDH1-mutant, ATRX-lost astrocytomas. Profiling relied on immunoSEQ multiplex PCR, and the TCRdb table lists in-frame clones only, not all of them. The table shows about 34,000 clones, with 80% occurring only once. The sample in question was peripheral blood mononuclear cells (PBMCs), obtained from a glioma patient treated with radiotherapy, temozolomide or both. The TCR sequence derives from a man between 50 and 59 years old with glioma. Some clones in this sample may be carry-over from other donors' samples.

For the CDR3, the DNA is TGTGCCAGCAGTTACGACGGAAATCAGCCCCAGCATTTT. Protein product: CASSYDGNQPQHF. The chain couples TRBV6-5 to TRBJ1-5; no definite D call. V gave up 2 bases and J gave up 4 bases, with 6 bases separating them. Germline lookup yields CDR1 MNHEY and CDR2 SVGAGI. The CDR3 is made up of 13 amino acids.